A selection of T cell receptor beta chains follows, all from one sample in a study of control samples from healthy donors and cancer patients. Libraries were prepared by immunoSEQ multiplex PCR; TCRdb keeps only in-frame clonotypes and omits some of them. Of fewer than 30,000 clones in the sample, 65% to 90% were seen once. The material sequenced was PBMCs. The receptors come from a woman aged 60-75 years with head and neck cancer. The CDR3 runs from the conserved cysteine through the conserved F or W. Fields, in order: clone size, J gene, V gene, D gene, CDR3 length, CDR3 DNA, CDR3 protein. A D gene is named only where the DNA matches it firmly. Size is stated for part of the rows, as once, few or many counts, or as a class when the clone is expanded.

clone size: few
J gene: TRBJ2-5
V gene: TRBV7-3
D gene: TRBD1
CDR3 length: 15
CDR3 DNA: TGTGCCAGCAGCTCCACAGGGGCTGGAGGAGAGACCCAGTACTTC
CDR3 protein: CASSSTGAGGETQYF

clone size: NA
J gene: TRBJ2-7
V gene: TRBV5-6
D gene: NA
CDR3 length: 15
CDR3 DNA: TGTGCCAGCAGCTTGGGTGGGGCTCCAGATGGGGAGCAGTACTTC
CDR3 protein: CASSLGGAPDGEQYF

clone size: NA
J gene: TRBJ2-3
V gene: TRBV4-1
D gene: TRBD2
CDR3 length: 16
CDR3 DNA: TGCGCCAGCAGCCTCCTAGCGGGGGCCTGGGAAGATACGCAGTATTTT
CDR3 protein: CASSLLAGAWEDTQYF

clone size: NA
J gene: TRBJ1-4
V gene: TRBV15
D gene: NA
CDR3 length: 14
CDR3 DNA: TGTGCCACCAGGATGGGACGGAACCCTGAAAAACTGTTTTTT
CDR3 protein: CATRMGRNPEKLFF

clone size: few
J gene: TRBJ1-5
V gene: TRBV10-2
D gene: NA
CDR3 length: 13
CDR3 DNA: TGCGCCAGCAGTGGAGTGGGCAATCAGCCCCAGCATTTT
CDR3 protein: CASSGVGNQPQHF

clone size: NA
J gene: TRBJ1-6
V gene: TRBV30
D gene: TRBD1
CDR3 length: 16
CDR3 DNA: TGTGCCTGGAGTATTCCGGGACAGGGTTTTAATTCACCCCTCCACTTT
CDR3 protein: CAWSIPGQGFNSPLHF

clone size: NA
J gene: TRBJ2-7
V gene: TRBV4-3
D gene: NA
CDR3 length: 15
CDR3 DNA: TGCGCCAGCAGGCTAAGACGGGTGATGGACTACGAGCAGTACTTC
CDR3 protein: CASRLRRVMDYEQYF

clone size: NA
J gene: TRBJ2-7
V gene: TRBV21-1
D gene: NA
CDR3 length: 16
CDR3 DNA: TGTGCCAGCAGCAATTCGCCGGGACTCAATTTCTACGAGCAGTACTTC
CDR3 protein: CASSNSPGLNFYEQYF

clone size: NA
J gene: TRBJ2-5
V gene: TRBV20-1
D gene: TRBD1
CDR3 length: 12
CDR3 DNA: TGCAGTGCTAGTAACAGGGGCGAGACCCAGTACTTC
CDR3 protein: CSASNRGETQYF

clone size: NA
J gene: TRBJ1-6
V gene: TRBV7-2
D gene: NA
CDR3 length: 14
CDR3 DNA: TGTGCCAGCAGCCCGAGAAGTCTGGATTCACCCCTCCACTTT
CDR3 protein: CASSPRSLDSPLHF

clone size: NA
J gene: TRBJ2-7
V gene: TRBV7-2
D gene: NA
CDR3 length: 15
CDR3 DNA: TGTGCCAGCAGCCCCGACTCCGGAAGCTCCTACGAGCAGTACTTC
CDR3 protein: CASSPDSGSSYEQYF

clone size: NA
J gene: TRBJ2-5
V gene: TRBV6-2/TRBV6-3
D gene: NA
CDR3 length: 11
CDR3 DNA: TGTGCCAGCAGTACATTGGAGACCCAGTACTTC
CDR3 protein: CASSTLETQYF

clone size: NA
J gene: TRBJ2-5
V gene: TRBV5-4
D gene: NA
CDR3 length: 14
CDR3 DNA: TGTGCCAGCAGCTTGAGTGGTGGAAAAGAGACCCAGTACTTC
CDR3 protein: CASSLSGGKETQYF

clone size: NA
J gene: TRBJ1-2
V gene: TRBV12-3/TRBV12-4
D gene: NA
CDR3 length: 13
CDR3 DNA: TGTGCCAGCAGTTTTAGGGACAACTATGGCTACACCTTC
CDR3 protein: CASSFRDNYGYTF